This entry lists 14 T cell receptor beta chains sequenced from one sample in a study of blood T cells in healthy people across ages. A J-beta primer mix and a sample-barcoded 5' primer were used in a second PCR of about 7 to 11 cycles. One entry per CDR3 protein results from TCRdb running MiXCR on the 5' RACE reads. Of hundreds of thousands of distinct CDR3 sequences in the sample, approximately 48% were seen once. The sample was blood. These receptors were taken from a man aged 60-69 years in good health.

This clonotype has only a few counts. The V call is TRBV20-1, the J call TRBJ2-2, with D unresolved. The length of the CDR3 is 12 residues. CDR1 is DFQATT and CDR2 is SNEGSKA in the germline V gene (reference sequence). V dropped 5 bases and J dropped 4 bases, with 8 bases sitting between them. CDR3 sequence: CSAARRTGELFF. For the CDR3, the DNA is TGCAGTGCTGCCAGGCGCACCGGGGAGCTGTTTTTT.

The chain is built from TRBV15 and TRBJ1-1; possibly TRBD1 for D (5 bases). Trimming took off 1 base at V and 5 bases at J, with 11 bases between the two ends. The CDR3 contains 14 residues. Germline CDR1 and CDR2: LNHNV and YYDKDF (reference sequence). The CDR3 DNA reads TGTGCCACCAGCAGAGCCAGGGTGGGGACTGAAGCTTTCTTT. It translates to CATSRARVGTEAFF. The full variable domain, its missing parts supplied by reference TRBV15 and TRBJ1-1, is DAMVIQNPRYQVTQFGKPVTLSCSQTLNHNVMYWYQQKSSQAPKLLFHYYDKDFNNEADTPDNFQSRRPNTSFCFLDIRSPGLGDTAMYLCATSRARVGTEAFFGQGTRLTVV.

This chain uses TRBV6-4 with TRBJ2-1; D may correspond to TRBD1 or TRBD2 (5 bases each). Germline V gene lookup returns CDR1 MRHNA and CDR2 SNTAGT. The CDR3 runs 17 residues. V was trimmed by 5 bases and J by 1 base, leaving 18 bases between them. The CDR3 nucleotides read TGTGCCAGCAGTCGGGACCCCGTTCCCCCTTCCTACAATGAGCAGTTCTTC. It translates to CASSRDPVPPSYNEQFF.

V gene TRBV7-2 combines with J gene TRBJ1-6, with a possible D match to TRBD1 (6 bases). V was cut by 5 bases and J by 5 bases, with 10 bases left in between. CDR1 and CDR2 from the germline V gene are SGHTA and FQGNSA. CDR3 length equals 14 residues. CDR3 residues: CASSGQSHNSPLHF. CDR3 bases: TGTGCCAGCAGCGGACAGTCCCATAATTCACCCCTCCACTTT.

J is TRBJ2-7 and V is TRBV4-1, with D perhaps matching TRBD1 or TRBD2 (6 bases each). From germline, CDR1 is MGHRA and CDR2 YSYEKL. This CDR3 has 15 amino acids. The V and J ends lost 4 bases and 1 base respectively, with 14 bases between them. The CDR3 DNA reads as TGCGCCAGCAGCCCCCTGGGGGGCCAATCCTACGAGCAGTACTTC. It codes for CASSPLGGQSYEQYF.

This chain links TRBV28 with TRBJ2-7; D is ambiguous. CDR3 length: 13 residues. Trimming pared 6 bases from V and 6 bases from J, leaving 15 bases between. The germline gives CDR1 MDHEN, CDR2 SYDVKM. The CDR3 DNA reads TGTGCCAGCAGGACGACCCCTTCGAGCGAGCAGTACTTC. This gives the protein CASRTTPSSEQYF.

The chain employs TRBV12-3 or TRBV12-4 and TRBJ2-7; the D is unclear. The J call may not be correct, given that the DNA end is closer to TRBJ2-5. CDR3 length equals 17 residues. The CDR3 protein is CASSLSPLRPNTETQYF. In DNA form, the CDR3 reads TGTGCCAGCAGTTTATCCCCCCTCAGACCCAATACGGAGACCCAGTACTTC.

Note on this clonotype: With a much larger clone just one base away, this may be a read error. V usage is TRBV20-1 and J usage is TRBJ2-7, with 8 bases lining up with TRBD2. This CDR3 comprises 13 residues. The J segment lost 8 bases and the V segment lost 6 bases, leaving 12 bases of the junction unmatched. Germline CDR1 DFQATT, CDR2 SNEGSKA (reference sequence). The CDR3 DNA is TGCAGTGCCAGGGGACTAGTGTTGCACAAGCAGTACTTC. Translated: CSARGLVLHKQYF.

The V and J genes are TRBV6-5 and TRBJ2-1, with a weak D call TRBD1 (5 bases). The length of the CDR3 is 13 residues. CDR1 and CDR2 from the germline V gene are MNHEY and SVGAGI. The germline V and J ends were trimmed by 6 bases and 4 bases, with 10 bases remaining between them. CDR3 sequence: CASSPQVYNEQFF. CDR3 sequence (DNA): TGTGCCAGCAGCCCACAGGTTTACAATGAGCAGTTCTTC.

V gene TRBV9 combines with J gene TRBJ2-5, with D possibly being TRBD1 (6 bases). The length of the CDR3 is 16 residues. CDR1 SGDLS and CDR2 YYNGEE come from the germline V gene. V shed 4 bases and J shed 11 bases, with 27 bases lying between them. The CDR3 nucleotides read TGTGCCAGCAGCAGAAACACAGGGTTAGTGGTCAATGAGCAGTACTTC. Its translation: CASSRNTGLVVNEQYF.

The chain employs TRBV3-1 and TRBJ1-1, with TRBD1 identical over 8 bases. The CDR3 runs 15 residues. Germline V gene sequence: CDR1 LGHDT, CDR2 YNNKEL (reference sequence). Germline trimming cut 1 base from V and 5 bases from J; bases unmatched to any gene: 6. CDR3 sequence reads: CASSQGGTGNTEAFF. The DNA of the CDR3 is TGTGCCAGCAGCCAAGGGGGGACAGGCAATACTGAAGCTTTCTTT.

The rearrangement uses TRBV4-1 and TRBJ1-2; 8 positions match TRBD1. The junction had 6 bases not matched to a gene; V was cut back by 0 bases and J by 6 bases. The CDR3 consists of 15 residues. CDR1 and CDR2 from the germline V gene are MGHRA and YSYEKL. In DNA form, the CDR3 reads TGCGCCAGCAGCCAAGATCCGGACAGGGAGGATGGCTACACCTTC. Protein product: CASSQDPDREDGYTF.

This clonotype was counted a few times. This rearrangement joins TRBV11-2 to TRBJ2-1; D possibly matches TRBD1 or TRBD2 (5 bases each). In germline, CDR1 is SGHAT, CDR2 FQNNGV. Between the trimmed V and J ends, which lost 2 bases and 13 bases, there was a span of 15 bases. The CDR3 loop spans 13 amino acids. The CDR3 region is CASSLWGRAEQFF. In DNA, the CDR3 is TGTGCCAGCAGCTTATGGGGCCGAGCGGAACAGTTCTTC.

This chain joins TRBV20-1 and TRBJ2-3; D call uncertain. Germline V gives CDR1 DFQATT, CDR2 SNEGSKA (reference sequence). V was cut by 1 base and J by 9 bases, with 11 bases left in between. This CDR3 is built from 12 residues. DNA for the CDR3: TGCAGTGCTAGAGGCCCTGAGGAGACGCAGTATTTT. It codes for CSARGPEETQYF.